The text below deals with one T cell receptor beta chain. Antigen unknown. The sample comes from a study of T cell repertoires in cytomegalovirus infection. Study-wide background: CMV infection plus the matching HLA type was flagged by public TCR beta signatures.

Study results and limitations: The ex vivo response showed dominance by HLA-C-restricted CMV-specific TCR beta clonotypes. Frequencies of public TCR beta families were cumulated, and this identified carriers of CMV plus the relevant HLA.

TCRdb reprocessed the reads with MiXCR, giving one entry per CDR3 protein. The profile shows fewer than 200,000 distinct CDR3 sequences, under 15% of them singletons. Trimming stripped 1 base from V and 6 bases from J, with 9 bases between. Germline lookup yields CDR1 SGHDN and CDR2 FVKESK. This CDR3 region has 13 residues. This receptor was identified in a human donor in good health (CMV status not recorded). Some clones in this sample may be carry-over from other donors' samples. The sample was PBMCs. The chain employs TRBV14 and TRBJ1-1; D not resolved. Here the CDR3 reads CASSQVRASEAFF. DNA of the CDR3: TGTGCCAGCAGCCAAGTGAGGGCTTCTGAAGCTTTCTTT.